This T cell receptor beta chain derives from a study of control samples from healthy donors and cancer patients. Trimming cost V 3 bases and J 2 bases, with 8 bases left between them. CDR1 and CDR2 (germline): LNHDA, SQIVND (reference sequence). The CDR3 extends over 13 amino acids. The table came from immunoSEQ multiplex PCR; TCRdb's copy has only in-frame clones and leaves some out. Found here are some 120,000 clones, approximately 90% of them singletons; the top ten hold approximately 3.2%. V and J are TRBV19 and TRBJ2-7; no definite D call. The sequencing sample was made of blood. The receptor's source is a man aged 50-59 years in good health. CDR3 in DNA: TGTGCCAGTAGTATCGTGGGCGCCTACGAGCAGTACTTC. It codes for CASSIVGAYEQYF.